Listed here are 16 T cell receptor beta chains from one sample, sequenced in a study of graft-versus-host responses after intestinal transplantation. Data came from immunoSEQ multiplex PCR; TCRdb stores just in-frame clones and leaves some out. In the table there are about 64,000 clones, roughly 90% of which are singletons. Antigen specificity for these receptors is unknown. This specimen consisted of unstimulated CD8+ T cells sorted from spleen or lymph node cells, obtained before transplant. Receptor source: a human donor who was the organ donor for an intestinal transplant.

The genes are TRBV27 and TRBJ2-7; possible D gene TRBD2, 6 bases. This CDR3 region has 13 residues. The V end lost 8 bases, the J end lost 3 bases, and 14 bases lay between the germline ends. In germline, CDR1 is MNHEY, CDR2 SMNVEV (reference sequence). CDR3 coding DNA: TGTGCCAGCGGGCGGGACGGTCGCTACGAGCAGTACTTC. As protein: CASGRDGRYEQYF.

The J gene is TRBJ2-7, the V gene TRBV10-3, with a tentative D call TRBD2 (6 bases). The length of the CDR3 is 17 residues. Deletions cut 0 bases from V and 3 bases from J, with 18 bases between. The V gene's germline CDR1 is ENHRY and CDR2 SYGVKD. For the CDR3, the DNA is TGTGCCATCAGTGAGTCATCGCGGAGGGACTTTATCTACGAGCAGTACTTC. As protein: CAISESSRRDFIYEQYF.

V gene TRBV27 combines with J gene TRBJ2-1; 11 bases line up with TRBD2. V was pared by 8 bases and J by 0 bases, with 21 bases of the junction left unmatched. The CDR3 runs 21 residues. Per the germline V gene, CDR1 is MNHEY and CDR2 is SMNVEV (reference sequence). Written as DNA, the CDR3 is TGTGCCAGCTGCACTTACCGACTAGCGGGATTTGTCACCCGCTCCTACAATGAGCAGTTCTTC. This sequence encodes CASCTYRLAGFVTRSYNEQFF.

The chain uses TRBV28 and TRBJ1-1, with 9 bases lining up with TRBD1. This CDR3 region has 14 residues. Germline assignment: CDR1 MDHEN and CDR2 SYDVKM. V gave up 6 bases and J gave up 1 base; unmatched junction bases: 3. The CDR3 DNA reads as TGTGCCAGCAGGCTGGACAGGGGGAACACTGAAGCTTTCTTT. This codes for CASRLDRGNTEAFF.

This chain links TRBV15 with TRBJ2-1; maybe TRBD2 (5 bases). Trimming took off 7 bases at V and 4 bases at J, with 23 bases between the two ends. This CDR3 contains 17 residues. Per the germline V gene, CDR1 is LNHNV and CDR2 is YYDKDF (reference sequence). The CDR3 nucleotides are TGTGCCACCAACAAGAGAGGGCAGGAACGAACTTACAATGAGCAGTTCTTC. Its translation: CATNKRGQERTYNEQFF.

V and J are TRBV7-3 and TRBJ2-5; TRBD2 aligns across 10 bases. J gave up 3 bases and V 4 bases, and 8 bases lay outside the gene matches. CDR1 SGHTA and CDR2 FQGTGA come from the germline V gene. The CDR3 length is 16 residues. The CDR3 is CASSSLGGLAKETQYF. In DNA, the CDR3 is TGTGCCAGCAGCTCTCTCGGGGGACTAGCGAAAGAGACCCAGTACTTC.

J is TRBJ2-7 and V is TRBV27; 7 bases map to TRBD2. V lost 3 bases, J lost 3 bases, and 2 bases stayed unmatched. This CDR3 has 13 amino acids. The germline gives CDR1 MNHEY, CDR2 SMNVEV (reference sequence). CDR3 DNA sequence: TGTGCCAGCAGTTTTAGGGAGGGCTACGAGCAGTACTTC. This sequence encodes CASSFREGYEQYF.

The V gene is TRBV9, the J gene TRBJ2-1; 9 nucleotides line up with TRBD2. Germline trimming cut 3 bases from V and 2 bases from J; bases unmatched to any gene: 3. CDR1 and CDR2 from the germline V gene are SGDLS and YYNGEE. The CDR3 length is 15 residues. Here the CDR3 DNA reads TGTGCCAGCAGCGCTAGCGGGGTGACCTACAATGAGCAGTTCTTC. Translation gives CASSASGVTYNEQFF.

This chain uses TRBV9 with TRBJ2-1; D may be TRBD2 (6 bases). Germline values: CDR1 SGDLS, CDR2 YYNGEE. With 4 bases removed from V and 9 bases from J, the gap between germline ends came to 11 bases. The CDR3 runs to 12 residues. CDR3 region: CASSLSGSEQFF. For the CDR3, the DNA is TGTGCCAGCAGCCTTAGCGGCAGTGAGCAGTTCTTC.

The CDR3 protein is CASSPYRSGLREKLFF. The CDR3 DNA is TGTGCCAGCAGTCCTTACCGGTCAGGGCTTCGTGAAAAACTGTTTTTT. The chain has TRBV27 and TRBJ1-4; a possible D gene is TRBD1 (5 bases). This CDR3 is built from 16 residues. Germline V CDR1 and CDR2: MNHEY, SMNVEV (reference sequence). Trimming took off 5 bases at V and 7 bases at J, with 20 bases between the two ends.

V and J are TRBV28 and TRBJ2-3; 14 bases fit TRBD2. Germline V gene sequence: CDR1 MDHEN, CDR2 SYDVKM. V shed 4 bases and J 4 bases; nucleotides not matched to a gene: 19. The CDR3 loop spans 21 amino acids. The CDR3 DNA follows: TGTGCCAGCAGTTCCATACGACTAGCGGGAGGGCCTTCGATAGTCTCAGATACGCAGTATTTT. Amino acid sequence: CASSSIRLAGGPSIVSDTQYF.

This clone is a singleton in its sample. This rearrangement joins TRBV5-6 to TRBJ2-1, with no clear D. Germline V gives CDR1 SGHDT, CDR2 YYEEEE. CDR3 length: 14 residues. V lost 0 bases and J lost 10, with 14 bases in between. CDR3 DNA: TGTGCCAGCAGCTTGGCCGGTCGTTCCATCGAGCAGTTCTTC. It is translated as CASSLAGRSIEQFF.

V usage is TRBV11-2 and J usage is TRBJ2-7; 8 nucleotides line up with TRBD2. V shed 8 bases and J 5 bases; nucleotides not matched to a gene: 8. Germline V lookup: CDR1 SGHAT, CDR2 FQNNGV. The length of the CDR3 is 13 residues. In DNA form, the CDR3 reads TGTGCCAGCGGAATAGCGGGAAGGAACGAGCAGTACTTC. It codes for CASGIAGRNEQYF.

This chain's CDR3 is CASSLWREGLDTQYF. The CDR3 coding sequence is TGTGCCAGCAGCTTATGGCGGGAGGGCCTCGATACGCAGTATTTT. The V and J genes are TRBV7-2 and TRBJ2-3, with 9 bases fitting TRBD2. J gave up 6 bases and V 2 bases, and 6 bases lay outside the gene matches. The CDR3 length is 15 residues. CDR1 is SGHTA and CDR2 is FQGNSA in the germline V gene.

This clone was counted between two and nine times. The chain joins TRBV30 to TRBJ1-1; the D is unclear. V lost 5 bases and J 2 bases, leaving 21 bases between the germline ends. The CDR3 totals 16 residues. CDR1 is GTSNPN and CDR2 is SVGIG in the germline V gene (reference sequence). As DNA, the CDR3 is TGTGCCTGGGTCGGTACTTCGGGAAAGGTAAACACTGAAGCTTTCTTT. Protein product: CAWVGTSGKVNTEAFF.

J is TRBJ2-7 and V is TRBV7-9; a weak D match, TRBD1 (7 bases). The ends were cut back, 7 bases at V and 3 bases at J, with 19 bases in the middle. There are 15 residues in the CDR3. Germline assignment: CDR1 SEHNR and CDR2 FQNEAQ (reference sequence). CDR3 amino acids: CASTSDRTKNYEQYF. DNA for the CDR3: TGTGCCAGCACCTCGGACAGGACTAAAAACTACGAGCAGTACTTC.